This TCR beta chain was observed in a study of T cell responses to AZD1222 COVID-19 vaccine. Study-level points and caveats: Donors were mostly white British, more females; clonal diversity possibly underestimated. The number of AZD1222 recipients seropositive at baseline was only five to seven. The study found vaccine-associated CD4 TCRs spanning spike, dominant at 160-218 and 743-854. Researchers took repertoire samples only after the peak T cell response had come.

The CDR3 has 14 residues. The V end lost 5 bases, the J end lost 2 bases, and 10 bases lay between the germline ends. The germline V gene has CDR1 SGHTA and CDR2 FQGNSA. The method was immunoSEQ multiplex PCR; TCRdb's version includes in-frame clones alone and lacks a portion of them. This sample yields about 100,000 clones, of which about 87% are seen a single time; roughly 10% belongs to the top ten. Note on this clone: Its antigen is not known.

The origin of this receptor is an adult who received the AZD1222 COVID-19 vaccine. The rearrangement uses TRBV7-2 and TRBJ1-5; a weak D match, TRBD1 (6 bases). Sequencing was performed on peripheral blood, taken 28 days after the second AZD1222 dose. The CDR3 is CASSARGGNQPQHF. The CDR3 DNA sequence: TGTGCCAGCAGCGCCAGGGGAGGCAATCAGCCCCAGCATTTT.